The TCR beta chain under discussion was sequenced for a study of CD8+ T cells in alopecia areata. Isolated RNA was reverse transcribed into cDNA used as the sequencing template. Measured with immunoSEQ multiplex PCR; TCRdb has only the in-frame clones, and not every one. Of some 30,000 clones detected, about 74% appear once; the ten largest clones hold about 20%. Material: NKG2D-low CD8+ T cells sorted from blood. The receptor's source is a human donor with alopecia areata.

CDR3 sequence: CASSDLDFRESYYEQYF. The CDR3 coding sequence is TGTGCCAGCAGTGACCTCGATTTCCGGGAGAGTTACTACGAGCAGTACTTC. The chain combines TRBV7-2 with TRBJ2-7, with D tentatively TRBD2 (6 bases). The V end was cut by 6 bases, the J end by 3 bases, with 24 bases between. Germline V lookup: CDR1 SGHTA, CDR2 FQGNSA. CDR3 length equals 17 residues.